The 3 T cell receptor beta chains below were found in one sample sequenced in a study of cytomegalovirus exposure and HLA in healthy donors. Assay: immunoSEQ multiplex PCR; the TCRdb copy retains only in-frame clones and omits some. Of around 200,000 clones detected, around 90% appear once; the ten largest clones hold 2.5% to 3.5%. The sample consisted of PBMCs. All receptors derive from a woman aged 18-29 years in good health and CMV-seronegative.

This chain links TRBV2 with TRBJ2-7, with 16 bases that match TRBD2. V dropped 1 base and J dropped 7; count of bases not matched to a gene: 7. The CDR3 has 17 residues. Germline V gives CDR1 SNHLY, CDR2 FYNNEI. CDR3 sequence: CASSEGTPGLAGGEQYF. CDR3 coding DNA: TGTGCCAGCAGTGAAGGTACTCCGGGACTAGCGGGAGGGGAGCAGTACTTC.

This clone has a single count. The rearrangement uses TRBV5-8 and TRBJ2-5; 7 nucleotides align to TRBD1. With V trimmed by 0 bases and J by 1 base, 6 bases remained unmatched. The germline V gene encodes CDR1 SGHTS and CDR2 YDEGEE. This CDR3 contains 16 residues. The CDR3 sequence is CASSLGTGSFQETQYF. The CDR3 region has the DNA TGTGCCAGCAGCTTGGGGACAGGATCCTTCCAAGAGACCCAGTACTTC.

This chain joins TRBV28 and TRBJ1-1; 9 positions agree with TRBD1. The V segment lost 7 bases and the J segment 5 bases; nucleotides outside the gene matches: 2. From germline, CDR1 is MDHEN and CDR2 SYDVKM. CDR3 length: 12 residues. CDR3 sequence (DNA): TGTGCCAGCAATGACAGGGGGACTGAAGCTTTCTTT. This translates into CASNDRGTEAFF.